This TCR beta chain was found in a study of blood T cell repertoires in COVID-19. Study information: In each case, the material was cDNA or gDNA derived from T cells, B-cell-depleted T cells, or PBMCs.

The length of the CDR3 is 14 residues. V was clipped by 6 bases and J by 2 bases; unmatched bases: 4. Germline-derived CDR1 and CDR2 are SGDLS and YYNGEE. Data came from immunoSEQ multiplex PCR; TCRdb stores just in-frame clones and leaves some out. The sample has 300,000 to 350,000 clones, roughly 85% seen once. The sequenced sample was PBMCs or T cells enriched from blood (not recorded which). The sequence came from a young man who had recovered from COVID-19. This sequence joins TRBV9 and TRBJ2-1, with 8 nucleotides matching TRBD2. In DNA form, the CDR3 reads TGTGCCAGCAACGACGGGGGGGCCTACAATGAGCAGTTCTTC. Translation gives CASNDGGAYNEQFF.